This section outlines one TCR beta chain sequence together with its context. This clonotype was detected many times. No antigen is known for it. No qualities accompany the bases; no much larger clone lies one base away. The data stem from a study of identical twins (dated by TCRdb to 2016 to 2017). General notes on the study: TCR alpha and beta repertoires from monozygotic twins, unrelated adults of various ages and cord blood were deep-sequenced to test whether fetal clonotypes persist. To rule out contamination, replicate twin experiments were performed at different times with different library preparation protocols. Findings and caveats that apply to the study as a whole: Compared with coincidental sharing between unrelated individuals, an excess of low generation-probability sequences was observed among out-of-frame TCR alpha sequences shared between twins. Zero-insertion analyses could be partly confounded by invariant T cells such as MAIT and iNKT, though diverse VJ usage argued against such confounding for most clonotypes. Fewer insertions were carried by abundant cord blood beta clonotypes, a similar but weaker trend appeared in young adult naive repertoires, and no such trend appeared in memory repertoires. Conclusions relied on cross-sectional statistical analysis, since the same donors could not be followed over many years. A weaker excess of twin sharing was found in beta out-of-frame sequences because the signal-to-noise ratio was lowered by fewer shared sequences. Recombination models systematically underestimated out-of-frame TCR alpha sharing in monozygotic twins but agreed with sharing between unrelated individuals.

CDR1 and CDR2 (MNHEY, SVGEGT) derive from the germline V gene. Reading from cysteine to phenylalanine, the CDR3 counts 17 amino acids. Only CDR3 DNA is held: 51 bases, read in frame from base 1. V is reduced by 5 bases and J by 0 bases, leaving a spacing of 18 bases between them. Every donor in the study was a healthy Caucasian. Using Miltenyi CD45RO+ enrichment and human naive T-cell isolation kits, memory (CD45RO+) and naive T cells were isolated from PBMC. The library was generated by 5' RACE. These reads were obtained on an Illumina HiSeq 2000. Template switching added a universal primer binding site, and the final cDNA carried a unique molecular identifier that allowed TCR cDNA molecules to be counted accurately. Specific primers in the conserved constant-segment region were used to synthesize first-strand cDNA for TCR alpha and beta chains. To control for contamination, every cDNA library was double barcoded, receiving both a SMART-Mk sample barcode and Illumina barcodes. Two successive PCR steps introduced TruSeq adapter sequences along with Illumina sample barcodes. The TCR alpha and beta cDNA libraries were sequenced on the Illumina HiSeq platform using custom primers. As for the authors' bioinformatics: Raw reads were processed with MiGEC to extract unique molecular identifiers, and MiXCR was used to determine CDR3 positions. Recombination models were inferred per individual with the repgenHMM and IGoR tools using an EM algorithm. The analysis of shared clonotypes was done with the tcR package in R, with sharing normalized by the product of cloneset sizes. To study raw recombination without the effects of thymic and clonal selection, out-of-frame nonproductive sequences were analyzed. TCRdb trimmed public reads at Q25 via fastp, called clones via MiXCR and kept in-frame beta chains. When rows share a CDR3 protein, they turn into one entry using the most common DNA and genes. The V and J calls here are based on TCRdb, not the publication. The sample data list 200,000 to 250,000 distinct CDR3 sequences, and about 10% of these were observed just once. The ten biggest clones cover 9% to 10% of the sample.

The rearrangement joined TRBV6-2 or TRBV6-3 to TRBJ2-3; too little of a D gene remains to name it. Material for sequencing was memory T cells sorted from blood. The intended sense of this specimen's cell subset or site label: CD45RO+ enriched T cells. This TCR was sampled from a man in his forties or fifties in good health. The CDR3 protein is CASSPNLGGGSTDTQYF. The DNA sequence reads TGTGCCAGCAGTCCAAATCTGGGCGGTGGGAGCACAGATACGCAGTATTTT.